The rows below give T cell receptor beta chains drawn from one sample of a study of post-analysis software for immune sequencing data. One entry per CDR3 protein results from TCRdb running MiXCR on the PCR reads. Of around 190,000 distinct CDR3 sequences detected, about 30% appear once; the ten largest clones hold roughly 3.4%. Sequencing input: blood. The receptors were sampled from a girl between 2 and 17 years old with multiple sclerosis. The CDR3 runs from the conserved cysteine through the conserved F or W. The D gene is left open where the match is weak. Where a row states a size, it is once, few, many or the class of an expanded clone; other rows omit it.

19 | TRBJ2-6 | NA | TRBV12-3/TRBV12-4 | many | TGTGCCAGCAGTCCACGGCACGCGGGCCGTACCTCTGGGGCCAACGTCCTGACTTTC | CASSPRHAGRTSGANVLTF
14 | TRBJ2-7 | TRBD2 | TRBV27 | many | TGTGCCAGCAGTTTACAAGCGGGACTCAACGAGCAGTACTTC | CASSLQAGLNEQYF
14 | TRBJ1-1 | NA | TRBV12-3/TRBV12-4 | few | TGTGCCAGCAGTTTTCGAGCCCCGAACACTGAAGCTTTCTTT | CASSFRAPNTEAFF
17 | TRBJ2-2 | NA | TRBV4-1 | few | TGCGCCAGCAGCCAAGATTCCAGGCACTCAAACACCGGGGAGCTGTTTTTT | CASSQDSRHSNTGELFF
14 | TRBJ2-1 | NA | TRBV4-1 | few | TGCGCCAGCAGCCCCCTAGGGACCTACAATGAGCAGTTCTTC | CASSPLGTYNEQFF
13 | TRBJ2-3 | NA | TRBV7-8 | NA | TGTGCCAGCAGCAGGGGACATATGGATACGCAGTATTTT | CASSRGHMDTQYF
15 | TRBJ2-4 | NA | TRBV27 | many | TGTGCCAGCAGTTTGATCGGGGCAGCCAAAAACATTCAGTACTTC | CASSLIGAAKNIQYF
17 | TRBJ2-2 | NA | TRBV20-1 | few | TGCAGTGCTCTAGCGGCACAGGGGATGAGGGACACCGGGGAGCTGTTTTTT | CSALAAQGMRDTGELFF
18 | TRBJ2-5 | TRBD1 | TRBV19 | few | TGTGCCAGTAGTATCCGGCAGGGGGCCGAGGGAGTTGAAGAGACCCAGTACTTC | CASSIRQGAEGVEETQYF
15 | TRBJ1-1 | TRBD1 | TRBV7-9 | NA | TGTGCCAGCAGCTTACGGACAGGGGAGGACACTGAAGCTTTCTTT | CASSLRTGEDTEAFF
17 | TRBJ1-5 | NA | TRBV6-5 | NA | TGTGCCAGCAGTTATATACAGAAAGATTATAGCAATCAGCCCCAGCATTTT | CASSYIQKDYSNQPQHF
18 | TRBJ2-5 | NA | TRBV7-8 | many | TGTGCCAGCAGTCAAGTCCGTCCGGGACTCAAGCTACAAGAGACCCAGTACTTC | CASSQVRPGLKLQETQYF
14 | TRBJ1-1 | NA | TRBV5-1 | NA | TGCGCCAGCAGCGTACAGGGACTGAACACTGAAGCTTTCTTT | CASSVQGLNTEAFF
16 | TRBJ1-2 | NA | TRBV12-3/TRBV12-4 | once | TGTGCCAGCAGTTCTCAGGCGGGAGACGCTAACTATGGCGACACCTTC | CASSSQAGDANYGDTF
18 | TRBJ2-1 | TRBD2 | TRBV4-1 | many | TGCGCCAGCAGCCAAGTCGATCTCGGGCTAGCGGTCAACAATGAGCAGTTCTTC | CASSQVDLGLAVNNEQFF
13 | TRBJ2-5 | NA | TRBV19 | few | TGTGCCAGTAGTATGGGCAGCCAAGAGACCCAGTACTTC | CASSMGSQETQYF
16 | TRBJ2-7 | NA | TRBV2 | few | TGTGCCAGCAGAAAAGGGGGGGACAGAAACATTTACGAGCAGTACTTC | CASRKGGDRNIYEQYF
16 | TRBJ2-7 | TRBD1 | TRBV20-1 | many | TGCAGTGCTACTTGGCCGGGACAGGGTCTTCCCTACGAGCAGTACTTC | CSATWPGQGLPYEQYF
12 | TRBJ2-1 | NA | TRBV7-9 | NA | TGTGCCAGCACACTAGTGGTGAATGAGCAGTTCTTC | CASTLVVNEQFF
18 | TRBJ2-6 | TRBD2 | TRBV12-3/TRBV12-4 | many | TGTGCCAGCAAGGGACTAGCGGGAGTACTTTCTGGGGCCAACGTCCTGACTTTC | CASKGLAGVLSGANVLTF
14 | TRBJ2-1 | NA | TRBV21-1 | few | TGTGCCAGCAGCAATCCTGTCAGTTACAATGAGCAGTTCTTC | CASSNPVSYNEQFF
16 | TRBJ2-3 | NA | TRBV5-1 | few | TGCGCCAGCAGCTTGGGGGATTTACCAGGCACAGATACGCAGTATTTT | CASSLGDLPGTDTQYF